Described below is a single TCR beta chain sequence and its context. The data are from a study of T cell responses to AZD1222 COVID-19 vaccine. Germline V CDR1 and CDR2: ENHRY, SYGVKD. Trimming shortened V by 4 bases and J by 4 bases, and 7 bases separated the two germline ends. The CDR3 is 12 amino acids. Data came from immunoSEQ multiplex PCR; TCRdb stores just in-frame clones and leaves some out. The sample holds around 140,000 clones; 90% are singletons and the top ten take approximately 1.6%. Sequenced material: peripheral blood, taken 28 days after the second AZD1222 dose. The origin of this receptor is an adult who received the AZD1222 COVID-19 vaccine. This chain connects TRBV10-3 to TRBJ1-1, with D possibly matching TRBD1 (5 bases). In nucleotides, the CDR3 is TGTGCCATCAGTGGGGGGGTCACTGAAGCTTTCTTT. As protein: CAISGGVTEAFF.